This T cell receptor (beta chain) was profiled in a study of blood T cells in healthy people across ages. A second PCR of 7 to 11 cycles used a sample-barcoded 5' primer and a J-beta primer mix. TCRdb itself ran the 5' RACE reads through MiXCR, one entry per CDR3 protein. The sample holds roughly 720,000 distinct CDR3 sequences, roughly 50% seen once. CDR1 is SQVTM and CDR2 is ANQGSEA in the germline V gene. The length of the CDR3 is 13 residues. V was clipped by 7 bases and J by 9 bases; unmatched bases: 11. This clonotype came up a few times. This sequence was found in a man aged 80 or over in good health. The V call is TRBV29-1, the J call TRBJ2-1; TRBD1 agrees at 8 bases. The material sequenced was blood. CDR3 coding DNA: TGCAGCGCCCGACAGGGGATCATAAGTGAGCAGTTCTTC. Amino acids: CSARQGIISEQFF.